Below are 22 T cell receptor beta chains sequenced from a single sample in a study of blood T cell repertoires in COVID-19. TCRdb's table, derived via immunoSEQ multiplex PCR, lists solely in-frame clones and lacks some. This table holds more than 300,000 clones, 88% found once. Source material: PBMCs or T cells enriched from blood (not recorded which). These receptor sequences come from a young woman who had recovered from COVID-19.

The chain has TRBV6-5 and TRBJ1-5; D remains unclear. V was cut by 2 bases and J by 7 bases, with 12 bases left in between. The CDR3 length is 14 residues. CDR1 MNHEY and CDR2 SVGAGI come from the germline V gene. DNA of the CDR3: TGTGCCAGCAGTTACCGGGAGTACGGCCAGCCCCAGCATTTT. As protein: CASSYREYGQPQHF.

The V gene is TRBV27, the J gene TRBJ1-5, with unresolved D. The CDR3 covers 9 residues. Trimming stripped 8 bases from V and 10 bases from J, with 6 bases between. In germline, CDR1 is MNHEY, CDR2 SMNVEV (reference sequence). The CDR3, as DNA: TGTGCCAGCGGACTCCCCCAGCATTTT. It yields the protein CASGLPQHF.

V usage is TRBV5-6 and J usage is TRBJ1-2, with D perhaps TRBD1 (6 bases). CDR1 and CDR2 (germline): SGHDT, YYEEEE. The germline V and J ends were trimmed by 4 bases and 2 bases, with 18 bases remaining between them. The CDR3 consists of 16 residues. In nucleotides, the CDR3 is TGTGCCAGCAGCCCAGAATCAGGGGTGGGAAACTATGGCTACACCTTC. Its protein is CASSPESGVGNYGYTF.

V and J are TRBV14 and TRBJ1-4, with 10 bases that match TRBD1. With V trimmed by 3 bases and J by 0 bases, 7 bases remained unmatched. From germline, CDR1 is SGHDN and CDR2 FVKESK. The CDR3 contains 18 residues. The CDR3 protein is CASSHYGTGAPTNEKLFF. The CDR3 region has the DNA TGTGCCAGCAGCCATTACGGGACAGGGGCTCCAACTAATGAAAAACTGTTTTTT.

The V call is TRBV18, the J call TRBJ1-3, with D maybe TRBD1 (5 bases). Germline V gene data show CDR1 as KGHSH and CDR2 as LQKENI. V dropped 6 bases and J dropped 4 bases, with 10 bases sitting between them. The CDR3 is made up of 13 amino acids. The CDR3 DNA reads as TGTGCCAGCTCCGGGGGAACCGGAAACACCATATATTTT. Translation: CASSGGTGNTIYF.

DNA of the CDR3: TGCGCCAGCAGCTTCGACAGGCCTAATTCACCCCTCCACTTT. It is translated as CASSFDRPNSPLHF. The chain couples TRBV5-1 to TRBJ1-6; possibly TRBD1 for D (6 bases). CDR1 SGHRS and CDR2 YFSETQ come from the germline V gene. Trimming took off 2 bases at V and 6 bases at J, with 9 bases between the two ends. This CDR3 spans 14 amino acids.

The rearrangement uses TRBV28 and TRBJ1-2, with D possibly TRBD1 on 5 matching bases. The CDR3 sequence is 15 residues long. Germline CDR1 and CDR2: MDHEN and SYDVKM. V was clipped by 5 bases and J by 4 bases, with 17 bases between them. CDR3 sequence reads: CASSPGPNGGYGYTF. Written as DNA, the CDR3 is TGTGCCAGCAGTCCCGGCCCAAACGGGGGCTATGGCTACACCTTC.

This rearrangement joins TRBV3-1 (or the pseudogene TRBV3-2) to TRBJ1-2; no clear D gene. This CDR3 has 16 amino acids. Trimming removed 2 bases from V and 4 bases from J, with 17 bases in between. Germline-derived CDR1 and CDR2 are LGHDT and YNNKEL (reference sequence). This CDR3 reads CASSQKGGQSFYGYTF. The CDR3 DNA reads TGTGCCAGCAGCCAAAAAGGCGGGCAGTCCTTCTATGGCTACACCTTC.

The chain has TRBV2 and TRBJ1-1, with D uncertain. The V gene's germline CDR1 is SNHLY and CDR2 FYNNEI. This CDR3 is built from 15 residues. Trimming cost V 2 bases and J 1 base, with 11 bases left between them. CDR3 DNA sequence: TGTGCCAGCAGTGAATATTTTGGGCGGAACACTGAAGCTTTCTTT. It codes for CASSEYFGRNTEAFF.

The chain combines TRBV4-1 with TRBJ1-4; 10 bases line up with TRBD1. J gave up 14 bases and V 0 bases, and 9 bases lay outside the gene matches. This CDR3 is built from 15 residues. Germline assignment: CDR1 MGHRA and CDR2 YSYEKL. CDR3 loop: CASSQDYGQGVYLFF. The CDR3 coding sequence is TGCGCCAGCAGCCAAGATTACGGACAGGGGGTTTACCTGTTTTTT.

The chain couples TRBV9 to TRBJ1-2; 7 bases line up with TRBD1. The CDR3 loop spans 13 amino acids. CDR1 and CDR2 (germline): SGDLS, YYNGEE. The J segment lost 8 bases and the V segment lost 4 bases, leaving 8 bases of the junction unmatched. The CDR3 here is CASSPQGGLGYTF. The DNA for the CDR3 is TGTGCCAGCAGCCCCCAGGGGGGTTTAGGCTACACCTTC.

This clone was observed once. This chain connects TRBV19 to TRBJ1-4, with a weak D call TRBD1 (6 bases). Germline V CDR1 and CDR2: LNHDA, SQIVND (reference sequence). Trimming left V 6 bases short and J 2 bases short, with 16 bases between. The CDR3 sequence is 16 residues long. The DNA for the CDR3 is TGTGCCAGTAGCATCGAGACAGGTTTCACTAATGAAAAACTGTTTTTT. Its translation is CASSIETGFTNEKLFF. The variable domain in full, with the rest retrieved from reference TRBV19 and TRBJ1-4, is DGGITQSPKYLFRKEGQNVTLSCEQNLNHDAMYWYRQDPGQGLRLIYYSQIVNDFQKGDIAEGYSVSREKKESFPLTVTSAQKNPTAFYLCASSIETGFTNEKLFFGSGTQLSVL.

The genes are TRBV6-4 and TRBJ2-3; 8 bases agree with TRBD2. CDR3 length: 16 amino acids. The V gene's germline CDR1 is MRHNA and CDR2 SNTAGT. V shed 0 bases, J shed 3 bases, and the junction held 5 bases outside the gene matches. The CDR3, as DNA: TGTGCCAGCAGTGACTCGGCTGCGGGGGGTACAGATACGCAGTATTTT. Amino acids: CASSDSAAGGTDTQYF.

In its sample, this clone was seen a few times. The chain has TRBV4-2 and TRBJ2-1; 7 bases match TRBD1. Per the germline V gene, CDR1 is LGHNA and CDR2 is YNFKEQ. This CDR3 has 18 amino acids. Germline trimming cut 0 bases from V and 7 bases from J; bases unmatched to any gene: 15. CDR3 nucleotide sequence: TGTGCCAGCAGCCAAGAACCTCGGAGAGGGGGCGCGGAGAATGAGCAGTTCTTC. Translation gives CASSQEPRRGGAENEQFF.

A word on this clone: Different DNA sequences within this sample yield the same CDR3. The J gene is TRBJ1-1, the V gene TRBV9; D remains unclear. Deletions cut 2 bases from V and 1 base from J, with 6 bases between. The CDR3 extends over 13 amino acids. Germline lookup yields CDR1 SGDLS and CDR2 YYNGEE. CDR3 amino acids: CASSVAQNTEAFF. The CDR3 bases are TGTGCCAGCAGCGTTGCACAGAACACTGAAGCTTTCTTT. The complete variable domain, with remaining parts taken from reference TRBV9 and TRBJ1-1, reads DSGVTQTPKHLITATGQRVTLRCSPRSGDLSVYWYQQSLDQGLQFLIQYYNGEERAKGNILERFSAQQFPDLHSELNLSSLELGDSALYFCASSVAQNTEAFFGQGTRLTVV.

The chain carries TRBV5-4 and TRBJ2-5, with 9 bases identical to TRBD2. Looked up from germline, CDR1 is SGHNT and CDR2 is YYREEE (reference sequence). This CDR3 has 15 residues. Trimming at V came to 0 bases and at J to 5 bases, leaving 5 bases not matched to a gene. The CDR3 DNA sequence: TGTGCCAGCAGCTTGGTAGCGGGGGTATTGGAGACCCAGTACTTC. Protein product: CASSLVAGVLETQYF.

The chain recombines TRBV4-3 with TRBJ2-6; D is uncertain. V was clipped by 0 bases and J by 8 bases, with 14 bases between them. The CDR3 extends over 16 amino acids. Germline V gene lookup returns CDR1 LGHNA and CDR2 YSLEER. The CDR3 here is CASSQDKSSLPNVLTF. The CDR3 DNA follows: TGCGCCAGCAGCCAAGATAAGTCATCTCTACCCAACGTCCTGACTTTC.

The chain couples TRBV21-1 to TRBJ1-3; the table's D gene call, TRBD1, was not cross checked with the DNA. TRBV21-1 is classified as a pseudogene. The CDR3 is 17 amino acids. The CDR3 region is CASSKEDRTGRANTIYF. The CDR3 nucleotides read TGTGCCAGCAGCAAAGAGGACCGGACAGGGAGGGCAAACACCATATATTTT.

V usage is TRBV23-1 and J usage is TRBJ1-6, with D perhaps matching TRBD1 (6 bases). TRBV23-1 is reported as an ORF; its role is uncertain. The CDR3 runs 17 residues. V shed 6 bases and J shed 13 bases, with 28 bases lying between them. CDR3 nucleotides: TGCGCCAGCAGAGCAGGGGCCGCCATTACTATAATTCACCCCCTCCACTTT. This sequence encodes CASRAGAAITIIHPLHF.

J is TRBJ2-2 and V is TRBV5-6, with D tentatively TRBD1 (6 bases). V was trimmed by 3 bases and J by 4 bases, leaving 10 bases between them. The CDR3 loop spans 14 amino acids. Germline-derived CDR1 and CDR2 are SGHDT and YYEEEE. As DNA, the CDR3 is TGTGCCAGCAGCTCGACAGGAGTCACCGGGGAGCTGTTTTTT. This gives the protein CASSSTGVTGELFF.

The V gene is TRBV7-9, the J gene TRBJ1-1, with 12 bases lining up with TRBD1. The CDR3 spans 16 residues. The junction had 9 bases not matched to a gene; V was cut back by 5 bases and J by 5 bases. Germline V gives CDR1 SEHNR, CDR2 FQNEAQ (reference sequence). For the CDR3, the DNA is TGTGCCAGCAGCAAAGGGACAGGGGGCGCGGGGACTGAAGCTTTCTTT. The encoded protein is CASSKGTGGAGTEAFF.

This clone is a singleton in its sample. The rearrangement uses TRBV12-3 or TRBV12-4 and TRBJ1-2, with D unresolved. The CDR3 loop spans 11 amino acids. V gave up 6 bases and J gave up 3 bases, with 5 bases separating them. CDR3 residues: CASRLDYGYTF. In DNA, the CDR3 is TGTGCCAGCAGACTAGACTATGGCTACACCTTC.